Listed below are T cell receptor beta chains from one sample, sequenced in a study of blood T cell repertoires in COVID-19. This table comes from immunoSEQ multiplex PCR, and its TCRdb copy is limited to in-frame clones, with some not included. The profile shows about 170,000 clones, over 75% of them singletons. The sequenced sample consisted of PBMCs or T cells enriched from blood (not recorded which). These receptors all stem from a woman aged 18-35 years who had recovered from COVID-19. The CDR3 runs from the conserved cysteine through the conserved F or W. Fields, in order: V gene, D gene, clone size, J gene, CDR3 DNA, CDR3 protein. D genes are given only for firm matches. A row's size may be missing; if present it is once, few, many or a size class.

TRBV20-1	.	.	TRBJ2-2	TGCAGTGCTAGTCCCCGGGATGGTACCGGGGAGCTGTTTTTT	CSASPRDGTGELFF
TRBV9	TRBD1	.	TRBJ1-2	TGTGCCAGCACCCAAGGAGGGGGCGAGGGCTACACCTTC	CASTQGGGEGYTF
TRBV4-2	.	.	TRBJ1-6	TGTGCCAGCAGCTTCGCGACAGATGGGGATTCACCCCTCCACTTT	CASSFATDGDSPLHF
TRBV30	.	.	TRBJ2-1	TGTGCGCGTGGGGAGAGCTCCTACAATGAGCAGTTCTTC	CARGESSYNEQFF
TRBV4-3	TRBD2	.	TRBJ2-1	TGCGCCAGCAGCCAAGATTGGACTAGCGGTTACAATGAGCAGTTCTTC	CASSQDWTSGYNEQFF
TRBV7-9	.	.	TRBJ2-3	TGTGCCAGCAGCTTAGGGCCCGCAGGGACAGATACGCAGTATTTT	CASSLGPAGTDTQYF
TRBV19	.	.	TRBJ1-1	TGTGCCAGTAGTATATCAGGGAGGACTGAAGCTTTCTTT	CASSISGRTEAFF
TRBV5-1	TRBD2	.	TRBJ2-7	TGCGCCAGCAAGGAACTAGCGGCACCCAGTTACGAGCAGTACTTC	CASKELAAPSYEQYF
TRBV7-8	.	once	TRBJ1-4	TGTGCCAGCAACCGACTTGGGGCGTCTAATGAAAAACTGTTTTTT	CASNRLGASNEKLFF
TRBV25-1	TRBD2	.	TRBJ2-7	TGTGCCAGCAGTGAATGGGGGACTAGCGGGAGCCCCTACGAGCAGTACTTC	CASSEWGTSGSPYEQYF
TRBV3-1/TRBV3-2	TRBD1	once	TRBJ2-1	TGTGCCAGCAGCCAAAAGGACAGGGGGACTCACAATGAGCAGTTCTTC	CASSQKDRGTHNEQFF
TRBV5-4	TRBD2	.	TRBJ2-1	TGTGCCAGCAGACACGGGACTAGCGGGAGCTATGAGCAGTTCTTC	CASRHGTSGSYEQFF
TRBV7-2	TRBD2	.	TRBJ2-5	TGTGCCAGCAGCTTGAGAGCGGGAGAGGAGACCCAGTACTTC	CASSLRAGEETQYF
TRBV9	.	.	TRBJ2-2	TGTGCCAGCAGCCCCCGCCCAGAGGGTTTCGGGGAGCTGTTTTTT	CASSPRPEGFGELFF
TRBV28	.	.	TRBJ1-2	TGTGCCAGCAGTTTCGCCGGGGGAGGGGGCTACACCTTC	CASSFAGGGGYTF
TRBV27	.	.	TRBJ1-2	TGTGCCAGCAGGGCGCAGGGCGGCTATGGCTACACCTTC	CASRAQGGYGYTF
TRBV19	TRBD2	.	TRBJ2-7	TGTGCCAGTAGTATAGACGGACTAGCGGGATACGAGCAGTACTTC	CASSIDGLAGYEQYF
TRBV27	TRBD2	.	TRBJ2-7	TGTGCCAGCAGTTTATCGGGGACTAGACTTGGGTACGAGCAGTACTTC	CASSLSGTRLGYEQYF
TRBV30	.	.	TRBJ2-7	TGTGCCTGGACCCCCCAGCTGGGCTCCACCTACGAGCAGTACTTC	CAWTPQLGSTYEQYF
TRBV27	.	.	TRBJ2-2	TGTGCCAGCAGTTTAATGCCAGGCGGGGAGCTGTTTTTT	CASSLMPGGELFF
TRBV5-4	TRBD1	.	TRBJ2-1	TGTGCCAGCAGCTCACGACAGGGTCTCAATGAGCAGTTCTTC	CASSSRQGLNEQFF
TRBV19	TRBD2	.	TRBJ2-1	TGTGCCACCTCCGGGACTAGCATAGGGTACAATGAGCAGTTCTTC	CATSGTSIGYNEQFF
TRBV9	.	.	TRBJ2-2	TGTGCCAGCAGCGGGCTAGCGAACACCGGGGAGCTGTTTTTT	CASSGLANTGELFF
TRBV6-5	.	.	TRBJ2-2	TGTGCCGTGGGGGAGGGGGGTTACACCGGGGAGCTGTTTTTT	CAVGEGGYTGELFF
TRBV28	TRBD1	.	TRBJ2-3	TGTGCCAGCAGAAAGACAGGGGATACGCAGTATTTT	CASRKTGDTQYF
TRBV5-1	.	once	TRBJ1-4	TGCGCCAGCAGCTTGGAGTTCACAGGGAGTAATGAAAAACTGTTTTTT	CASSLEFTGSNEKLFF